The 20 T cell receptor beta chains given below trace back to one sample, sequenced in a study of cytomegalovirus exposure and HLA in healthy donors. PCR amplification relied on 60 Vbeta primers (plus 13 Jbeta primers). The method was immunoSEQ multiplex PCR; TCRdb's version includes in-frame clones alone and lacks a portion of them. The sample lists 90,000 to 100,000 clones, 60% to 85% seen once, with about a sixth in the top ten. The material sequenced was PBMCs. The receptors were sampled from a man aged 55-75 years in good health and CMV-seropositive.

The rearrangement uses TRBV7-8 and TRBJ2-3, with D perhaps TRBD2 (5 bases). Per the germline V gene, CDR1 is SGHVS and CDR2 is FQNEAQ. CDR3 length: 17 residues. V gave up 4 bases and J gave up 0 bases, with 17 bases separating them. The CDR3 sequence is CASSSTIPGFSTDTQYF. CDR3 sequence (DNA): TGTGCCAGCAGCTCGACTATACCGGGATTTAGCACAGATACGCAGTATTTT.

This rearrangement joins TRBV15 to TRBJ2-1; 7 bases map to TRBD2. Germline V gene sequence: CDR1 LNHNV, CDR2 YYDKDF (reference sequence). The CDR3 has 14 amino acids. V lost 5 bases to trimming and J lost 11 bases; unmatched junction nucleotides: 12. CDR3 sequence (DNA): TGTGCCACCAGCTTCCACTCCGGGACTACCCAGCAGTTCTTC. Its protein product is CATSFHSGTTQQFF.

This sequence joins TRBV19 and TRBJ1-6; 8 positions agree with TRBD1. The CDR3 length is 16 residues. Losses at the gene ends were 4 bases for V and 4 bases for J; bases not matched to a gene: 6. CDR1 and CDR2 from the germline V gene are LNHDA and SQIVND (reference sequence). The CDR3 spells CASSTPTGAYNSPLHF. The CDR3 nucleotides are TGTGCCAGTAGTACGCCGACAGGGGCTTATAATTCACCCCTCCACTTT. The full variable domain, rest sourced from reference TRBV19 and TRBJ1-6, is DGGITQSPKYLFRKEGQNVTLSCEQNLNHDAMYWYRQDPGQGLRLIYYSQIVNDFQKGDIAEGYSVSREKKESFPLTVTSAQKNPTAFYLCASSTPTGAYNSPLHFGNGTRLTVT.

In DNA, the CDR3 is TGTGCCAGCAGTTCGGGACTAGCGGGGTTCAACGAGCAGTACTTC. Translating gives CASSSGLAGFNEQYF. V gene TRBV5-5 combines with J gene TRBJ2-7, with TRBD2 matching 13 bases. The CDR3 sequence is 15 residues long. CDR1 is SGHKS, CDR2 YYEKEE, per germline (reference sequence). Unmatched junction bases numbered 7, after V lost 5 bases and J lost 5 bases.

The V gene is TRBV30, the J gene TRBJ2-5, with TRBD1 matching over 8 bases. CDR1 is GTSNPN, CDR2 SVGIG, per germline (reference sequence). This CDR3 is built from 14 residues. V was clipped by 2 bases and J by 4 bases; unmatched bases: 6. Written as DNA, the CDR3 is TGTGCCTGGAGTCCCTGGACAGGGATAGAGACCCAGTACTTC. Its protein product is CAWSPWTGIETQYF. Variable domain in full (rest from reference TRBV30 and TRBJ2-5): SQTIHQWPATLVQPVGSPLSLECTVEGTSNPNLYWYRQAAGRGLQLLFYSVGIGQISSEVPQNLSASRPQDRQFILSSKKLLLSDSGFYLCAWSPWTGIETQYFGPGTRLLVL.

This chain links TRBV11-2 with TRBJ2-7; no definite D call. CDR1 and CDR2 (germline): SGHAT, FQNNGV. Trimming took off 6 bases at V and 3 bases at J, with 9 bases between the two ends. The CDR3 covers 12 residues. The CDR3 here is CASSMGFYEQYF. CDR3 DNA sequence: TGTGCCAGCAGTATGGGCTTCTACGAGCAGTACTTC.

The CDR3 DNA reads TGCGCCAGCAGCTTGGGGGGCCTTGGAGCGGGGTCCACCGGGGAGCTGTTTTTT. This codes for CASSLGGLGAGSTGELFF. The chain couples TRBV5-1 to TRBJ2-2; 7 nucleotides align to TRBD2. This CDR3 contains 18 residues. V was clipped by 0 bases and J by 4 bases; unmatched bases: 12. The germline gives CDR1 SGHRS, CDR2 YFSETQ. Combining the CDR3 with reference TRBV5-1 and TRBJ2-2 gives the whole variable domain KAGVTQTPRYLIKTRGQQVTLSCSPISGHRSVSWYQQTPGQGLQFLFEYFSETQRNKGNFPGRFSGRQFSNSRSEMNVSTLELGDSALYLCASSLGGLGAGSTGELFFGEGSRLTVL.

The chain joins TRBV7-9 to TRBJ1-3; 9 bases are a match to TRBD1. Trimming cost V 4 bases and J 4 bases; bases outside gene matches: 8. CDR3 length: 16 amino acids. Germline V lookup: CDR1 SEHNR, CDR2 FQNEAQ (reference sequence). CDR3 protein: CASSWLGTGSGNTIYF. The DNA of the CDR3 is TGTGCCAGCAGCTGGCTGGGGACAGGGTCCGGAAACACCATATATTTT.

This chain connects TRBV4-1 to TRBJ1-4; TRBD1 agrees at 9 bases. Germline CDR1 and CDR2: MGHRA and YSYEKL. V gave up 1 base and J gave up 8 bases; unmatched junction bases: 8. This CDR3 region has 16 residues. CDR3 sequence reads: CASSQASTGGQEKLFF. In DNA, the CDR3 is TGCGCCAGCAGCCAAGCGTCGACAGGGGGACAGGAAAAACTGTTTTTT.

The chain is built from TRBV19 and TRBJ1-2; TRBD1 matches 8 bases. The CDR3 consists of 13 residues. The V gene's germline CDR1 is LNHDA and CDR2 SQIVND (reference sequence). The V segment lost 4 bases and the J segment 6 bases; nucleotides outside the gene matches: 4. This chain's CDR3 is CASSRDRLDGYTF. CDR3 sequence (DNA): TGTGCCAGTAGTAGGGACAGGTTGGATGGCTACACCTTC.

This clone was picked up one time. The V gene is TRBV29-1, the J gene TRBJ2-5; 8 bases are shared with TRBD1. The V segment lost 5 bases and the J segment 2 bases; nucleotides outside the gene matches: 10. The CDR3 sequence is 15 residues long. Germline CDR1 reads SQVTM; CDR2 reads ANQGSEA. The CDR3 DNA reads TGCAGCGTTAGACCCCAGGGGGCGGAACAAGAGACCCAGTACTTC. It specifies CSVRPQGAEQETQYF.

This clone appeared a few times. The chain is built from TRBV2 and TRBJ1-5; 7 bases agree with TRBD1. V gave up 3 bases and J gave up 0 bases; unmatched junction bases: 2. The CDR3 sequence is 15 residues long. Germline-derived CDR1 and CDR2 are SNHLY and FYNNEI. The CDR3 sequence: CASSEGQTSNQPQHF. CDR3 nucleotides: TGTGCCAGCAGTGAGGGACAGACTAGCAATCAGCCCCAGCATTTT. Looking up the rest from reference TRBV2 and TRBJ1-5 gives the full variable domain: EPEVTQTPSHQVTQMGQEVILRCVPISNHLYFYWYRQILGQKVEFLVSFYNNEISEKSEIFDDQFSVERPDGSNFTLKIRSTKLEDSAMYFCASSEGQTSNQPQHFGDGTRLSIL.

This chain connects TRBV15 to TRBJ2-7; maybe TRBD2 (6 bases). The CDR3 has 14 residues. V gave up 4 bases and J gave up 1 base, with 11 bases separating them. Germline CDR1 LNHNV, CDR2 YYDKDF (reference sequence). Written as DNA, the CDR3 is TGTGCCACCAGCAAGGGCGGGGCATCCTACGAGCAGTACTTC. Translation gives CATSKGGASYEQYF.

V usage is TRBV5-1 and J usage is TRBJ1-4; D is possibly TRBD1 (5 bases). V was clipped by 0 bases and J by 3 bases, with 6 bases between them. The CDR3 is 14 residues long. Germline loops: CDR1 SGHRS, CDR2 YFSETQ. The CDR3: CASSLATANEKLFF. The CDR3 coding sequence is TGCGCCAGCAGCTTGGCGACAGCTAATGAAAAACTGTTTTTT.

The chain is built from TRBV30 and TRBJ1-3; a possible D gene is TRBD1 (6 bases). Germline CDR1 is GTSNPN and CDR2 is SVGIG (reference sequence). The CDR3 has 15 amino acids. V lost 2 bases, J lost 5 bases, and 16 bases lay in between. The CDR3 sequence is CAWSSTGRSRNTIYF. In nucleotides, the CDR3 is TGTGCCTGGAGTAGCACAGGGAGATCAAGAAACACCATATATTTT.

CDR3 DNA sequence: TGCAGCGTTGGGGAGATGAACACTGAAGCTTTCTTT. Amino acid sequence: CSVGEMNTEAFF. The chain employs TRBV29-1 and TRBJ1-1; D unresolved. Trimming pared 4 bases from V and 0 bases from J, leaving 6 bases between. The germline V gene encodes CDR1 SQVTM and CDR2 ANQGSEA. This CDR3 region has 12 residues.

The CDR3 protein is CASSPLWGGPGNNSPLHF. The CDR3 DNA reads TGTGCCAGCAGCCCCCTGTGGGGGGGACCGGGGAACAATTCACCCCTCCACTTT. The V gene is TRBV7-9, the J gene TRBJ1-6; D may be TRBD1 (5 bases). This CDR3 is built from 18 residues. V lost 5 bases to trimming and J lost 7 bases, with 24 bases between them. The germline gives CDR1 SEHNR, CDR2 FQNEAQ (reference sequence).

Only one count was recorded for this clone. V gene TRBV11-2 combines with J gene TRBJ2-5; possibly TRBD2 for D (7 bases). CDR3 length equals 15 residues. The ends were cut back, 7 bases at V and 11 bases at J, with 26 bases in the middle. From germline, CDR1 is SGHAT and CDR2 FQNNGV. In nucleotides, the CDR3 is TGTGCCAGCACTCTGCTGGGGGGGGCTAGTTGGGAGCAGTACTTC. Translating it yields CASTLLGGASWEQYF.

The chain links TRBV7-9 to TRBJ2-5, with D possibly being TRBD2 (6 bases). The V end lost 4 bases, the J end lost 5 bases, and 20 bases lay between the germline ends. The CDR3 runs to 16 residues. Germline V CDR1 and CDR2: SEHNR, FQNEAQ (reference sequence). The CDR3 bases are TGTGCCAGCAGCTACGGTGGAGGGACTCTTGGGGAGACCCAGTACTTC. It is translated as CASSYGGGTLGETQYF.

The rearrangement joins TRBV11-2 to TRBJ2-5; perhaps TRBD1 as D (5 bases). Trimming cost V 5 bases and J 3 bases, with 16 bases left between them. CDR1 and CDR2 (germline): SGHAT, FQNNGV. CDR3 length equals 15 residues. The chain's CDR3 is CASSVQGRSEETQYF. The CDR3 nucleotides read TGTGCCAGCAGCGTGCAGGGAAGGTCGGAAGAGACCCAGTACTTC.